Listed below are T cell receptor beta chains from one sample, sequenced in a study of cytomegalovirus exposure and HLA in healthy donors. The assay was immunoSEQ multiplex PCR, and TCRdb's table has in-frame clones only and misses some. The sample shows 160,000 or so clones, 75% of them seen only once. The specimen sequenced was PBMCs. All receptors derive from a female donor in good health and CMV-seronegative. The CDR3 runs from the conserved cysteine through the conserved F or W. Each record gives: CDR3 length, D gene, V gene, J gene, clone size, CDR3 DNA, CDR3 protein. A D gene is named only where the DNA matches it firmly. A row's size may be missing; if present it is once, few, many or a size class.

>15|TRBD1|TRBV19|TRBJ1-5|-
TGTGCCAGTAGTTACACAGGGGTAAGCAATCAGCCCCAGCATTTT
CASSYTGVSNQPQHF
>14|-|TRBV11-3|TRBJ2-7|few
TGTGCCAGCATAACGCCCCCCGAGGCCTACGAGCAGTACTTC
CASITPPEAYEQYF
>15|TRBD2|TRBV9|TRBJ2-1|few
TGTGCCAGCAGTGCTGGACTAGCGGGGGACAATGAGCAGTTCTTC
CASSAGLAGDNEQFF
>13|TRBD1|TRBV28|TRBJ1-1|few
TGTGCCAGCAGAGGGACAGGGGGCACTGAAGCTTTCTTT
CASRGTGGTEAFF
>14|TRBD2|TRBV18|TRBJ2-1|-
TGTGCCAGCTCACCCTCTAGCGGGACCCATGAGCAGTTCTTC
CASSPSSGTHEQFF
>16|TRBD2|TRBV5-1|TRBJ2-2|few
TGCGCCAGCAGTCAGACTAGCGGGGGAGGCACCGGGGAGCTGTTTTTT
CASSQTSGGGTGELFF
>16|-|TRBV19|TRBJ1-1|-
TGTGCCAGTAGTCTACGAAGAACCGACATGAACACTGAAGCTTTCTTT
CASSLRRTDMNTEAFF
>16|-|TRBV5-1|TRBJ2-2|-
TGCGCCAGCAGCTTGGAAGGTAGCGGAGACACCGGGGAGCTGTTTTTT
CASSLEGSGDTGELFF
>14|-|TRBV18|TRBJ1-6|-
TGTGCCAGCTCACCGAGTGGGCTCGAGTCACCCCTCCACTTT
CASSPSGLESPLHF
>14|-|TRBV2|TRBJ1-4|-
TGTGCCAGCAGTGAGTTTACAGGGCAGGAAAAACTATTTTTT
CASSEFTGQEKLFF
>15|TRBD1|TRBV6-1|TRBJ1-4|few
TGTGCCAGCAGTGACCCGGGACAGCCTAATGAAAAACTGTTTTTT
CASSDPGQPNEKLFF
>15|TRBD1|TRBV9|TRBJ2-1|-
TGTGCCAGCAGCGTAGAGGACAGGGGGGGGAATGAGCAGTTCTTC
CASSVEDRGGNEQFF
>13|TRBD1|TRBV6-1|TRBJ1-2|-
TGTGCCACCAAGACAGGGCAGAACTATGGCTACACCTTC
CATKTGQNYGYTF
>15|-|TRBV18|TRBJ1-1|-
TGTGCCAGCTCGGCATACAGGGCAAAGAACACTGAAGCTTTCTTT
CASSAYRAKNTEAFF
>16|TRBD1|TRBV7-9|TRBJ2-7|-
TGTGCCAGCAGCTCAAGACAGGGGCTGAGCTCCTACGAGCAGTACTTC
CASSSRQGLSSYEQYF
>16|-|TRBV5-6|TRBJ2-7|-
TGTGCCAGCAGCTCCACAACAGGGAGTAGCTCCTACGAGCAGTACTTC
CASSSTTGSSSYEQYF
>14|TRBD1|TRBV29-1|TRBJ2-7|-
TGCAGCGTGACCACCGGGACAGGAGCCTACGAGCAGTACTTC
CSVTTGTGAYEQYF
>13|-|TRBV29-1|TRBJ2-7|-
TGCAGCGTTGAAGGGACAGTTTCCTACGAGCAGTACTTC
CSVEGTVSYEQYF
>15|TRBD1|TRBV5-3|TRBJ1-5|-
TGTGCCAGAAGCCGGATCAGGGGGGAAGATCAGCCCCAGCATTTT
CARSRIRGEDQPQHF
>14|-|TRBV28|TRBJ2-7|-
TGTGCCAGCAGTACTAGACCCGTAGCTACGATGCAGTACTTC
CASSTRPVATMQYF
>15|TRBD2|TRBV10-3|TRBJ2-1|-
TGTGCCATCAGTGGGGCTAGCGGCGACGCCAATGAGCAGTTCTTC
CAISGASGDANEQFF
>15|-|TRBV5-1|TRBJ1-2|-
TGCGCCAGCAACCCGGGGGGACTACAGAACTATGGCTACACCTTC
CASNPGGLQNYGYTF
>14|TRBD1|TRBV7-6|TRBJ2-3|few
TGTGCCAGCAGCTCCCGACAGGGAAAAGATACGCAGTATTTT
CASSSRQGKDTQYF
>13|TRBD1|TRBV30|TRBJ1-1|few
TGTGCCCGGGAGGGGGCGTTGAACACTGAAGCTTTCTTT
CAREGALNTEAFF
>13|TRBD1|TRBV10-3|TRBJ1-2|-
TGTGCCATCAGTGCGACAGGGCAGCGTGGCTACACCTTC
CAISATGQRGYTF
>14|TRBD1|TRBV30|TRBJ1-2|-
TGTGCCTGGAGCCACAGGGGGCGCGGATATGGCTACACCTTC
CAWSHRGRGYGYTF
>12|-|TRBV28|TRBJ1-4|-
TGTGCCAGCAGTGACACAGGGGAAAAACTGTTTTTT
CASSDTGEKLFF